The 24 T cell receptor beta chains reported below all come from one sample, sequenced in a study of shared clonotypes between healthy human individuals. The assay was immunoSEQ multiplex PCR, and TCRdb's table has in-frame clones only and misses some. The data contain 450,000 to 550,000 clones, roughly 78% of them singletons. The sequencing input was PBMCs. The source of these receptors is a middle-aged woman in good health. Some clones in this sample may be carry-over from other donors' samples.

The chain joins TRBV30 to TRBJ2-7; TRBD1 is a possible D gene (5 bases). The V gene lost 5 bases and the J gene lost 0 bases, with 14 bases spanning the gap. CDR1 and CDR2 (germline): GTSNPN, SVGIG (reference sequence). CDR3 size: 14 residues. The CDR3 sequence: CAWAWGRSSYEQYF. For the CDR3, the DNA is TGTGCCTGGGCCTGGGGCAGGAGCTCCTACGAGCAGTACTTC.

The chain uses TRBV15 and TRBJ2-3; the D is unclear. CDR3 length equals 14 residues. V gave up 3 bases and J gave up 0 bases, with 7 bases separating them. The germline V gene has CDR1 LNHNV and CDR2 YYDKDF (reference sequence). CDR3 DNA: TGTGCCACCAGCAGCAGGCTAAGCACAGATACGCAGTATTTT. Its protein is CATSSRLSTDTQYF. Combining the CDR3 with reference TRBV15 and TRBJ2-3 gives the whole variable domain DAMVIQNPRYQVTQFGKPVTLSCSQTLNHNVMYWYQQKSSQAPKLLFHYYDKDFNNEADTPDNFQSRRPNTSFCFLDIRSPGLGDTAMYLCATSSRLSTDTQYFGPGTRLTVL.

Only one count was recorded for this clone. V usage is TRBV7-8 and J usage is TRBJ1-4; the D is unclear. Trimming left V 1 base short and J 0 bases short, with 9 bases between. Germline CDR1 is SGHVS and CDR2 is FQNEAQ. CDR3 length equals 16 residues. DNA of the CDR3: TGTGCCAGCAGCTTAGTAGTGAGCCCAACTAATGAAAAACTGTTTTTT. It translates to CASSLVVSPTNEKLFF.

The chain employs TRBV28 and TRBJ2-3, with 8 bases lining up with TRBD2. V shed 7 bases, J shed 3 bases, and the junction held 3 bases outside the gene matches. Germline lookup yields CDR1 MDHEN and CDR2 SYDVKM. This CDR3 spans 13 amino acids. In DNA, the CDR3 is TGTGCCAGCACACTAGCGGTTACAGATACGCAGTATTTT. This sequence encodes CASTLAVTDTQYF.

V and J are TRBV4-2 and TRBJ2-1; a possible D gene is TRBD2 (7 bases). This CDR3 is 17 amino acids long. Trimming pared 0 bases from V and 8 bases from J, leaving 20 bases between. Germline V gene data show CDR1 as LGHNA and CDR2 as YNFKEQ. Here the CDR3 reads CASSQDRIRGGAYEQFF. CDR3 nucleotides: TGTGCCAGCAGCCAAGATAGGATCCGCGGGGGCGCCTATGAGCAGTTCTTC.

V usage is TRBV7-8 and J usage is TRBJ1-6; D call uncertain. This CDR3 is built from 12 residues. CDR1 SGHVS and CDR2 FQNEAQ come from the germline V gene. The V gene lost 4 bases and the J gene lost 10 bases, with 8 bases spanning the gap. In DNA form, the CDR3 reads TGTGCCAGCAGCTGGGCGGGATCACCCCTCCACTTT. Its protein is CASSWAGSPLHF.

The chain has TRBV7-9 and TRBJ2-2; TRBD1 aligns across 8 bases. V was clipped by 4 bases and J by 0 bases; unmatched bases: 4. The CDR3 consists of 16 residues. Germline V CDR1 and CDR2: SEHNR, FQNEAQ (reference sequence). The CDR3 nucleotides are TGTGCCAGCAGCTCCGGACAGGGAGCGAACACCGGGGAGCTGTTTTTT. Protein: CASSSGQGANTGELFF. The complete variable domain, with remaining parts taken from reference TRBV7-9 and TRBJ2-2, reads DTGVSQNPRHKITKRGQNVTFRCDPISEHNRLYWYRQTLGQGPEFLTYFQNEAQLEKSRLLSDRFSAERPKGSFSTLEIQRTEQGDSAMYLCASSSGQGANTGELFFGEGSRLTVL.

V and J are TRBV9 and TRBJ2-2; D not resolved. The length of the CDR3 is 15 residues. Germline V gene sequence: CDR1 SGDLS, CDR2 YYNGEE. The germline V and J ends were trimmed by 3 bases and 3 bases, with 12 bases remaining between them. CDR3 sequence reads: CASSALGRDTGELFF. In nucleotides, the CDR3 is TGTGCCAGCAGCGCTTTGGGCCGGGACACCGGGGAGCTGTTTTTT.

This chain uses TRBV7-2 with TRBJ2-5; TRBD2 might be the D (6 bases). The J call may be wrong; the DNA end is better matched by TRBJ2-7. The CDR3 is made up of 14 amino acids. Germline CDR1 reads SGHTA; CDR2 reads FQGNSA. CDR3 nucleotides: TGTGCCAGCAGCTTCGGCGGGGCCTCTCCCGAGCAGTACTTC. It encodes CASSFGGASPEQYF.

This clone came up a few times. This sequence joins TRBV7-2 and TRBJ2-3; D is unresolved. The CDR3 spans 12 residues. Germline V gene sequence: CDR1 SGHTA, CDR2 FQGNSA. V was pared by 2 bases and J by 4 bases, with 4 bases between. CDR3 sequence (DNA): TGTGCCAGCAGCTTATCGTCAGATACGCAGTATTTT. It codes for CASSLSSDTQYF.

The V call is TRBV18, the J call TRBJ2-3; possibly TRBD1 for D (5 bases). V gave up 4 bases and J gave up 2 bases, with 10 bases separating them. In germline, CDR1 is KGHSH, CDR2 LQKENI. This CDR3 spans 14 amino acids. The CDR3 spells CASSLFGATDTQYF. CDR3 coding DNA: TGTGCCAGCTCACTTTTTGGGGCCACAGATACGCAGTATTTT.

V usage is TRBV27 and J usage is TRBJ2-3; TRBD1 agrees at 7 bases. This CDR3 has 16 residues. Germline values: CDR1 MNHEY, CDR2 SMNVEV (reference sequence). Losses at the gene ends were 3 bases for V and 0 bases for J; bases not matched to a gene: 6. CDR3 loop: CASSFRDRASTDTQYF. The CDR3 nucleotides read TGTGCCAGCAGTTTCCGGGACAGAGCTAGCACAGATACGCAGTATTTT.

The chain uses TRBV7-3 and TRBJ1-1; 11 positions agree with TRBD1. Germline loops: CDR1 SGHTA, CDR2 FQGTGA. V was clipped by 5 bases and J by 3 bases; unmatched bases: 2. This CDR3 has 14 residues. Written as DNA, the CDR3 is TGTGCCAGCAGCAAGGGACAGGGGGACACTGAAGCTTTCTTT. Translated, it gives CASSKGQGDTEAFF.

V usage is TRBV7-2 and J usage is TRBJ2-1; no firm D call. This CDR3 contains 16 residues. Trimming shortened V by 6 bases and J by 0 bases, and 15 bases separated the two germline ends. Germline loops: CDR1 SGHTA, CDR2 FQGNSA. The CDR3: CASRPTQRTSYNEQFF. The CDR3 region has the DNA TGTGCCAGCAGACCTACCCAGCGCACCTCCTACAATGAGCAGTTCTTC.

The V call is TRBV6-5, the J call TRBJ2-5; tentatively, D is TRBD1 (6 bases). The CDR3 spans 13 residues. Trimming left V 4 bases short and J 4 bases short, with 10 bases between. The germline CDR1 and CDR2 sequences are MNHEY and SVGAGI. The CDR3 region is CASSLVGAETQYF. CDR3 sequence (DNA): TGTGCCAGCAGTTTGGTGGGGGCAGAGACCCAGTACTTC.

This chain connects TRBV30 to TRBJ1-2; no clear D. Trimming removed 0 bases at V and 8 bases at J, with 7 bases between. The germline V gene encodes CDR1 GTSNPN and CDR2 SVGIG (reference sequence). The CDR3 covers 11 residues. As DNA, the CDR3 is TGTGCCTGGAGTGTACCGGGCGGCTACACCTTC. Amino acids: CAWSVPGGYTF.

The chain recombines TRBV5-4 with TRBJ2-7, with 8 positions matching TRBD2. Germline V lookup: CDR1 SGHNT, CDR2 YYREEE (reference sequence). CDR3 size: 16 residues. Trimming took 0 bases from V and 1 from J; bases not matched to a gene: 6. CDR3 residues: CASSLVVAGPSYEQYF. The CDR3, as DNA: TGTGCCAGCAGCTTGGTGGTAGCGGGACCTTCCTACGAGCAGTACTTC. Full variable domain (rest looked up from reference TRBV5-4 and TRBJ2-7): ETGVTQSPTHLIKTRGQQVTLRCSSQSGHNTVSWYQQALGQGPQFIFQYYREEENGRGNFPPRFSGLQFPNYSSELNVNALELDDSALYLCASSLVVAGPSYEQYFGPGTRLTVT.

This chain connects TRBV6-4 to TRBJ1-1, with a tentative D call TRBD1 (6 bases). Germline-derived CDR1 and CDR2 are MRHNA and SNTAGT. Trimming took 2 bases from V and 1 from J, leaving 11 bases between them. The CDR3 has 15 residues. CDR3 amino acids: CASSDRGSKNTEAFF. Here the CDR3 DNA reads TGTGCCAGCAGTGACAGGGGGTCCAAGAACACTGAAGCTTTCTTT.

This rearrangement joins TRBV7-9 to TRBJ2-1; a possible D gene is TRBD2 (6 bases). The CDR3 consists of 14 residues. In germline, CDR1 is SEHNR, CDR2 FQNEAQ (reference sequence). Trimming shortened V by 3 bases and J by 8 bases, and 14 bases separated the two germline ends. CDR3 nucleotide sequence: TGTGCCAGCAGCTTCGGGCTAGCGATCGATGAGCAGTTCTTC. Protein sequence: CASSFGLAIDEQFF.

This clone was detected only a few times. The CDR3 reads CASSLYTRQSYNEQFF. In DNA, the CDR3 is TGTGCCAGCAGTTTGTATACTAGGCAATCCTACAATGAGCAGTTCTTC. The chain couples TRBV27 to TRBJ2-1; possibly TRBD2 for D (5 bases). This CDR3 has 16 residues. Germline assignment: CDR1 MNHEY and CDR2 SMNVEV (reference sequence). V lost 3 bases to trimming and J lost 1 base, with 13 bases between them.

A word on this clone: A junction boundary mismatches the germline segment, possibly from a read error. V usage is TRBV7-7 and J usage is TRBJ2-3; 12 nucleotides line up with TRBD2. Germline V lookup: CDR1 SSHAT, CDR2 FNYEAQ (reference sequence). The CDR3 length is 20 residues. DNA for the CDR3: TGTGCTAGCAGCTTAGCGCTAAGGTCTAGCGGGAGGGCCCCCCCAGATACGCAGTATTTT. The encoded protein is CASSLALRSSGRAPPDTQYF.

This chain links TRBV4-2 with TRBJ1-6; D ambiguous. Germline V CDR1 and CDR2: LGHNA, YNFKEQ. The CDR3 has 16 amino acids. Trimming took off 4 bases at V and 3 bases at J, with 13 bases between the two ends. Here the CDR3 reads CASSPSSDIYNSPLHF. In DNA, the CDR3 is TGTGCCAGCAGCCCTAGTTCCGACATCTATAATTCACCCCTCCACTTT.

CDR3 bases: TGCGCCAGCAGCTTGTATTCACAGCAAGAGACCCAGTACTTC. As protein: CASSLYSQQETQYF. The chain couples TRBV5-1 to TRBJ2-5; D unclear. V was shortened by 1 base and J by 2 bases, with 9 bases between the two germline ends. The germline gives CDR1 SGHRS, CDR2 YFSETQ. The CDR3 is made up of 14 amino acids.

The chain recombines TRBV28 with TRBJ1-6, with D maybe TRBD1 (5 bases). Germline assignment: CDR1 MDHEN and CDR2 SYDVKM. There are 14 residues in the CDR3. The V gene lost 3 bases and the J gene lost 9 bases, with 12 bases spanning the gap. CDR3 protein: CASSFSGRGSPLHF. CDR3 nucleotides: TGTGCCAGCAGTTTCTCAGGGAGAGGTTCACCCCTCCACTTT.